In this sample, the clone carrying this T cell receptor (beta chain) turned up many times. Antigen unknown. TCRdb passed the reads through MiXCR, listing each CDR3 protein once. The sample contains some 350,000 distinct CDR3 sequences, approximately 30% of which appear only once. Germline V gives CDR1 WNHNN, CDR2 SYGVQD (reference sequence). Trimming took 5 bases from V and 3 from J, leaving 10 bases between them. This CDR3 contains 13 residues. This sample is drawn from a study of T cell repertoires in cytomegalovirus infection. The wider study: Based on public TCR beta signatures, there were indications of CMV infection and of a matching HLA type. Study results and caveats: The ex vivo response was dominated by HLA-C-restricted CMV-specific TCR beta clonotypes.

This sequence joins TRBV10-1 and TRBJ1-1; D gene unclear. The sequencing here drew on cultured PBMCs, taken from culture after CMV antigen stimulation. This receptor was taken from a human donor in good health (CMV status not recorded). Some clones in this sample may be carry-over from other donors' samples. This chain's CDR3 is CASSPRSDTEAFF. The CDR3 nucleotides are TGCGCCAGCAGTCCCAGGTCGGACACTGAAGCTTTCTTT.